What follows are 11 T cell receptor beta chains derived from one specimen sequenced in a study of blood T cell repertoires in COVID-19. The method was immunoSEQ multiplex PCR; TCRdb's version includes in-frame clones alone and lacks a portion of them. Among 70,000 to 100,000 clones, 70% to 90% were seen once, and the ten largest hold approximately 1.2%. The sample taken for sequencing was peripheral blood. These receptors originate from a man older than 75 with active or convalescent COVID-19.

V gene TRBV4-1 combines with J gene TRBJ1-1, with TRBD1 matching over 7 bases. This CDR3 region has 16 residues. The J segment lost 2 bases and the V segment lost 2 bases, leaving 8 bases of the junction unmatched. Germline loops: CDR1 MGHRA, CDR2 YSYEKL. The CDR3 DNA reads as TGCGCCAGCAGCCAATCGCCGGGACAGAGAAACACTGAAGCTTTCTTT. It encodes CASSQSPGQRNTEAFF.

The chain combines TRBV11-2 with TRBJ2-7; TRBD1 matches at 12 bases. The germline V gene has CDR1 SGHAT and CDR2 FQNNGV. V lost 5 bases and J lost 3; bases outside the gene matches: 14. This CDR3 spans 18 amino acids. CDR3 bases: TGTGCCAGCAGCCACCTGCCGGGACAGGGGGCCGGTAACTACGAGCAGTACTTC. Translation gives CASSHLPGQGAGNYEQYF.

The V and J genes are TRBV27 and TRBJ2-3; 8 bases are shared with TRBD2. CDR1 is MNHEY and CDR2 is SMNVEV in the germline V gene (reference sequence). The junction had 5 bases not matched to a gene; V was cut back by 0 bases and J by 0 bases. The CDR3 has 17 amino acids. In nucleotides, the CDR3 is TGTGCCAGCAGTTTATCGCGTACTAGCGGAAGCACAGATACGCAGTATTTT. Protein sequence: CASSLSRTSGSTDTQYF.

This chain uses TRBV9 with TRBJ2-2; TRBD2 matches at 7 bases. This CDR3 is built from 14 residues. Germline values: CDR1 SGDLS, CDR2 YYNGEE. Trimming at V came to 7 bases and at J to 1 base, leaving 4 bases not matched to a gene. CDR3 amino acids: CASQGRENTGELFF. The CDR3, as DNA: TGTGCCAGCCAAGGGAGGGAGAACACCGGGGAGCTGTTTTTT.

The chain joins TRBV6-2 or TRBV6-3 to TRBJ2-7; D is ambiguous. The germline gives CDR1 MNHEY, CDR2 SVGEGT. This CDR3 is built from 12 residues. V was trimmed by 1 base and J by 6 bases, leaving 7 bases between them. The DNA of the CDR3 is TGTGCCAGCAGTTACTGGGCATCCGAGCAGTACTTC. Protein: CASSYWASEQYF.

The chain is built from TRBV6-5 and TRBJ2-7; 9 nucleotides agree with TRBD1. The CDR3 covers 14 residues. Germline V gives CDR1 MNHEY, CDR2 SVGAGI. The trim removed 5 bases at V and 5 bases at J, leaving 7 bases unmatched. The DNA of the CDR3 is TGTGCCAGCAGTCGACGGGACAGGGCCGACGAGCAGTACTTC. As protein: CASSRRDRADEQYF.

V usage is TRBV5-1 and J usage is TRBJ2-7, with D unresolved. The CDR3 has 16 amino acids. Trimming removed 4 bases at V and 0 bases at J, with 17 bases between. CDR1 and CDR2 from the germline V gene are SGHRS and YFSETQ. DNA for the CDR3: TGCGCCAGCAGCATTGACGGCGGTCTGAGCTCCTACGAGCAGTACTTC. This translates into CASSIDGGLSSYEQYF.

The V and J genes are TRBV7-6 and TRBJ2-2; 7 nucleotides align to TRBD1. Germline V gene data show CDR1 as SGHVS and CDR2 as FNYEAQ. With V trimmed by 5 bases and J by 4 bases, 7 bases remained unmatched. This CDR3 is built from 15 residues. CDR3 DNA: TGTGCCAGCAGCGCGTTACAGGGGACCACCGGGGAGCTGTTTTTT. Translated, it gives CASSALQGTTGELFF.

The V and J genes are TRBV30 and TRBJ2-6; 7 bases align to TRBD1. The germline CDR1 and CDR2 sequences are GTSNPN and SVGIG (reference sequence). V trimming: 8 bases; J trimming: 2 bases; junction bases outside the gene matches: 3. The CDR3 has 13 amino acids. The CDR3 here is CALDRAGANVLTF. The CDR3 bases are TGTGCCCTCGACAGGGCTGGGGCCAACGTCCTGACTTTC.

The sample holds a few counts of this clone. The chain joins TRBV5-4 to TRBJ2-7; 7 bases line up with TRBD1. The CDR3 totals 14 residues. V lost 4 bases and J lost 0; bases outside the gene matches: 4. Germline CDR1 and CDR2: SGHNT and YYREEE (reference sequence). The CDR3 reads CASSHGTDSYEQYF. The CDR3 coding sequence is TGTGCCAGCAGCCATGGGACAGACTCCTACGAGCAGTACTTC.

In this sample, this clone turned up once. This CDR3 reads CSASSRETEAFF. CDR3 sequence (DNA): TGCAGTGCTAGTTCCAGGGAAACTGAAGCTTTCTTT. The V gene is TRBV20-1, the J gene TRBJ1-1, with D perhaps TRBD1 (5 bases). Trimming shortened V by 3 bases and J by 5 bases, and 10 bases separated the two germline ends. CDR1 DFQATT and CDR2 SNEGSKA come from the germline V gene (reference sequence). The CDR3 runs to 12 residues.